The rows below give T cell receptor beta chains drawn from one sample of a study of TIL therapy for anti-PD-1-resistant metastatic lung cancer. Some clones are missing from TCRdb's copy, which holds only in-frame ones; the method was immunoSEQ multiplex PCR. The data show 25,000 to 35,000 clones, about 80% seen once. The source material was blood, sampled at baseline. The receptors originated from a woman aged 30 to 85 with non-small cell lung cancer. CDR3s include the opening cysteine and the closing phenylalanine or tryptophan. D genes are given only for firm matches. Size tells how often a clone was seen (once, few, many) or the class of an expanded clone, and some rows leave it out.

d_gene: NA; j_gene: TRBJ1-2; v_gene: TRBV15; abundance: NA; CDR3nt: TGTGCCACCAGCAGAGATCTTTCGGCCGCGCAGGGCTACACCTTC; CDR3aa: CATSRDLSAAQGYTF
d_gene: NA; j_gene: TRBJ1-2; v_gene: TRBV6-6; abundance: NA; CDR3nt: TGTGCCAGCGAAGGAGATTCTGGCTATGGCTACACCTTC; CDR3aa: CASEGDSGYGYTF
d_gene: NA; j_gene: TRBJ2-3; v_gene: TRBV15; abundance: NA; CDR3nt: TGTGCCACCAGGACTCAACCCCAGGCAGATACGCAGTATTTT; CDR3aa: CATRTQPQADTQYF
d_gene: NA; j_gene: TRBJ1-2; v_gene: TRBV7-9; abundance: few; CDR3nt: TGTGCCAGCAGCTTAGAGGAGGGAACAAACTATGGCTACACCTTC; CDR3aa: CASSLEEGTNYGYTF
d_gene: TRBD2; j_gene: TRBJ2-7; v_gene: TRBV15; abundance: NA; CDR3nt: TGTGCCACCAGCAGAGGAGCGGGAGGCTCCTACGAGCAGTACTTC; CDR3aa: CATSRGAGGSYEQYF
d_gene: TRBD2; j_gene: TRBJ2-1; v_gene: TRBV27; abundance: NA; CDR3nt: TGTGCCAGCAGTTTAGGGGGACTAGGCTCCTACAATGAGCAGTTCTTC; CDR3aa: CASSLGGLGSYNEQFF
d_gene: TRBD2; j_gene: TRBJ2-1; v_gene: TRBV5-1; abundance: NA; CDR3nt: TGCGCCAGCAGCTACTTAGCGGGAGGTGGTCTCAATGAGCAGTTCTTC; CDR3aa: CASSYLAGGGLNEQFF
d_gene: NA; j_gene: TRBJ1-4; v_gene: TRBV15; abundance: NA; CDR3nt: TGTGCCACCAGCAGAGGGGGGACCTTCGAGGGCGAAAAACTGTTTTTT; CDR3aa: CATSRGGTFEGEKLFF
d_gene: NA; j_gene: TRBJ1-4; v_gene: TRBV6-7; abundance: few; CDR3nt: TGTGCCAGCGGAAAACTGTTTTTT; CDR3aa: CASGKLFF
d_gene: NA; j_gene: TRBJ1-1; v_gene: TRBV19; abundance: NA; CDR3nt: TGTGCCAGTAGTTTCGACACTGAAGCTTTCTTT; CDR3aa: CASSFDTEAFF
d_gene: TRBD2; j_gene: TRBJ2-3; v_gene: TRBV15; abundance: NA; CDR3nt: TGTGCCACCAGCCAGAGCCGGCTAGCGGGAAGCACAGATACGCAGTATTTT; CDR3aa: CATSQSRLAGSTDTQYF
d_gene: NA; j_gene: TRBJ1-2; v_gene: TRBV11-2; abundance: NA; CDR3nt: TGTGCCAGCAGCTTAGACAGGACTCCTAACTATGGCTACACCTTC; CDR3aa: CASSLDRTPNYGYTF
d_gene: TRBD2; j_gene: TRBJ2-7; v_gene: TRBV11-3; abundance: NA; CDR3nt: TGTGCCAGCAGCCCAGGGACTAGCGGGAGAGAGGACGAGCAGTACTTC; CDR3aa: CASSPGTSGREDEQYF
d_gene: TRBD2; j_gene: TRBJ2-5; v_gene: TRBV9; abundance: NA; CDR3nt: TGTGCCAGCAGCCCCCCCGGGCTAGCGGGAGGGAAAGAGACCCAGTACTTC; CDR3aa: CASSPPGLAGGKETQYF
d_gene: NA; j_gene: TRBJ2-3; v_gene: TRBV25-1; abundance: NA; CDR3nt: TGTGCCAGCAGTGAAATGGAGGGTGTAGATACGCAGTATTTT; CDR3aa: CASSEMEGVDTQYF
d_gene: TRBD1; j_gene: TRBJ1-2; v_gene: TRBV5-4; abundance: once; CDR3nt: TGTGCCAGCAGCTTGCCGCCGGGGACAGGGGATTTCGGTGGCTACACCTTC; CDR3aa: CASSLPPGTGDFGGYTF
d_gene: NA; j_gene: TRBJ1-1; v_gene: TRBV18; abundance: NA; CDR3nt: TGTGCCAGCTCACCAAAGCAAGACACTGAAGCTTTCTTT; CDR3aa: CASSPKQDTEAFF
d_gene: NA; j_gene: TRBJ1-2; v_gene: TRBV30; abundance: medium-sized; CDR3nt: TGTGCCTGGAGTATCGGGGGCAGCTATGGCTACACCTTC; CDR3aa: CAWSIGGSYGYTF
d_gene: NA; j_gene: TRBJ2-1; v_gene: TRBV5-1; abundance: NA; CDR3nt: TGCGCCAGCAGCTTGAGTCTACAGTCTTACAATGAGCAGTTCTTC; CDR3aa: CASSLSLQSYNEQFF
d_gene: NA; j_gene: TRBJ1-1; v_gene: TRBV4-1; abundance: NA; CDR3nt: TGCGCCAGCAGCCAAGAATCGGGTCCTGGCACTGAAGCTTTCTTT; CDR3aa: CASSQESGPGTEAFF
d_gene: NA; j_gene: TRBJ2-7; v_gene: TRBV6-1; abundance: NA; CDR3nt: TGTGCCAGCAGTGGCGGTTCGGGGGCAGGGCGGGCATACGAGCAGTACTTC; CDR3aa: CASSGGSGAGRAYEQYF
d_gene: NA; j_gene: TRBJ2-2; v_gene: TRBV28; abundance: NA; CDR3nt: TGTGCCAGCAGTTTGGCACTAGCTCAACTCACCGGGGAGCTGTTTTTT; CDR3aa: CASSLALAQLTGELFF
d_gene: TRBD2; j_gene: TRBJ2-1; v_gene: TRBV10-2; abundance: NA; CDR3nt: TGCGCCAGCAGTGTGCGGGAGACGGTCTACAATGAGCAGTTCTTC; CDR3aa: CASSVRETVYNEQFF
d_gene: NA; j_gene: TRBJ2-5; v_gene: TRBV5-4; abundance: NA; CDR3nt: TGTGCCAGCAGGGTATCAGGGTACGGGGAGACCCAGTACTTC; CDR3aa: CASRVSGYGETQYF
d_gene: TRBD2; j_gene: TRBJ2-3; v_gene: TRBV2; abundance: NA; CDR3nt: TGTGCCAGCAGTGAACAGACTAGCGGGTTAGATACGCAGTATTTT; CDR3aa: CASSEQTSGLDTQYF
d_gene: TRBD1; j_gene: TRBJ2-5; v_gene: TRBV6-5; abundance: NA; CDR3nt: TGTGCCAGCAGTTCCCAGGGACAGTTCGAGACCCAGTACTTC; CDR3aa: CASSSQGQFETQYF
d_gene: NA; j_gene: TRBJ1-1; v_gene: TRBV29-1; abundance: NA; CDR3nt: TGCAGCGTTCACAGGATTGAAGCTTTCTTT; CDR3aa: CSVHRIEAFF
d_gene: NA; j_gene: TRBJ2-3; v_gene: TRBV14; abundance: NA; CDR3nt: TGTGCCAGCAGCCAAGGATCAGATACGCAGTATTTT; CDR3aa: CASSQGSDTQYF
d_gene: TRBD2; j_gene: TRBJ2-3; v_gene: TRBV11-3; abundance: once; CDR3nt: TGTGCCAGCAGCGAGAGCGGGGGCACAGATACGCAGTATTTT; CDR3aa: CASSESGGTDTQYF